The T cell receptor beta chain under discussion was sequenced for a study of response to subunit inactivated influenza vaccine. To note about this clonotype: Its antigen is undetermined.

Study findings and constraints: Authors suggested each seasonal influenza vaccination recruits few new T cells.

TCRdb fed the RT-PCR reads into MiXCR, producing one record per CDR3 protein. The table lists roughly 700,000 distinct CDR3 sequences, 11% to 15% of them singletons. J lost 4 bases, V lost 4 bases, and 10 bases had no gene match. The CDR3 contains 16 residues. The input for sequencing was PBMCs from blood, taken around 14 days before vaccination. J is TRBJ1-2 and V is TRBV12-3 or TRBV12-4; TRBD1 agrees at 9 bases. This clonotype was sampled from a man aged 50-60 years who received an inactivated influenza vaccine. In nucleotides, the CDR3 is TGTGCCAGCAGTTCGGCCGGGACAGGGTATAGCTATGGCTACACCTTC. Translation: CASSSAGTGYSYGYTF.